These 4 T cell receptor beta chains were all obtained from the same sample, sequenced in a study of identical twins. MiXCR was run by TCRdb on the 5' RACE reads, yielding one entry per CDR3 protein. The table has approximately 260,000 distinct CDR3 sequences, roughly 8% seen once. The same sample was also studied in work on yellow fever vaccine responses in identical twins.

Sample: CD8+ T cells sorted from blood. The receptors shown here come from a woman in her late teens or twenties in good health.

This clonotype was seen more than once but under ten times. This rearrangement joins TRBV15 to TRBJ2-3; the match to TRBD1 covers 7 bases. J was trimmed by 0 bases and V by 8 bases; bases with no gene match: 2. Germline values: CDR1 LNHNV, CDR2 YYDKDF (reference sequence). This CDR3 comprises 13 residues. CDR3 amino acids: CATAGGSTDTQYF. The CDR3 DNA is TGTGCCACCGCAGGGGGTAGCACAGATACGCAGTATTTT.

This clonotype was counted ten times or more. This chain uses TRBV29-1 with TRBJ2-7; D not resolved. V was trimmed by 6 bases and J by 0 bases, leaving 9 bases between them. Germline CDR1 is SQVTM and CDR2 is ANQGSEA. The CDR3 is 12 amino acids. The CDR3 DNA sequence: TGCAGCGTCCACATGAGCTCCTACGAGCAGTACTTC. Translation gives CSVHMSSYEQYF.

The chain employs TRBV28 and TRBJ2-7; D possibly corresponds to TRBD2 (7 bases). Germline V gene lookup returns CDR1 MDHEN and CDR2 SYDVKM. Trimming left V 6 bases short and J 2 bases short, with 20 bases between. The CDR3 sequence is 16 residues long. CDR3 in amino acids: CASRWGGFRGPYEQYF. Here the CDR3 DNA reads TGTGCCAGCAGATGGGGGGGATTCAGGGGCCCCTACGAGCAGTACTTC.

CDR3 sequence reads: CASTGGYSTDTQYF. CDR3 coding DNA: TGTGCCAGTACCGGGGGTTATTCGACAGATACGCAGTATTTT. V is TRBV19 and J is TRBJ2-3, with D maybe TRBD2 (6 bases). The CDR3 loop spans 14 amino acids. CDR1 LNHDA and CDR2 SQIVND come from the germline V gene (reference sequence). V gave up 7 bases and J gave up 3 bases, with 14 bases separating them.